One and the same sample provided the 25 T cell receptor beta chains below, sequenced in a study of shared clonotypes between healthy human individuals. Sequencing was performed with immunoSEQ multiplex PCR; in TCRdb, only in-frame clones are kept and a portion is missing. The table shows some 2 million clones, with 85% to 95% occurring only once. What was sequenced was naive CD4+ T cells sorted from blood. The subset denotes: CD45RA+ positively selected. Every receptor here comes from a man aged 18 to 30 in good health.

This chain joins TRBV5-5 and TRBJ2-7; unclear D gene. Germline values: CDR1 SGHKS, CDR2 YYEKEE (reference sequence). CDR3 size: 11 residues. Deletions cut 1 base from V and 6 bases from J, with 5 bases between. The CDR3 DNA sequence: TGTGCCAGCAGCTTGCTTAGCGAGCAGTACTTC. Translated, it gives CASSLLSEQYF.

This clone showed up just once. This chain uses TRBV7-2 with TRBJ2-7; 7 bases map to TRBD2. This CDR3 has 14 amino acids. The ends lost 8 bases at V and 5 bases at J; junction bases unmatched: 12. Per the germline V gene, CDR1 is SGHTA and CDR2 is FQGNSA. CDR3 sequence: CASSRAGESNEQYF. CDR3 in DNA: TGTGCCAGCTCAAGGGCGGGAGAATCGAACGAGCAGTACTTC.

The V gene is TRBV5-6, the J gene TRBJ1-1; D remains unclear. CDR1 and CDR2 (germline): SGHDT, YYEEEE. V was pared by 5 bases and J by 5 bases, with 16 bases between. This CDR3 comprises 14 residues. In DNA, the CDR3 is TGTGCCAGCAGTCCGGGCGGAGGATGGACTGAAGCTTTCTTT. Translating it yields CASSPGGGWTEAFF.

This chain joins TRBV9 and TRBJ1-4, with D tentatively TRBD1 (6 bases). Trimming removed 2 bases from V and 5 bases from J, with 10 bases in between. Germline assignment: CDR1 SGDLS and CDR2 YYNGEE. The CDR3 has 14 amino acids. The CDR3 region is CASSVRDINEKLFF. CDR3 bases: TGTGCCAGCAGCGTCCGGGACATCAATGAAAAACTGTTTTTT.

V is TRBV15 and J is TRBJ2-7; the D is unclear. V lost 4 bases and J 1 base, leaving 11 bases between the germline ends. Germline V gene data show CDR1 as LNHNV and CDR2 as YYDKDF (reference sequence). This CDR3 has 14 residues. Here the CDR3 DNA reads TGTGCCACCAGCATCGACCGGTCTTCCTACGAGCAGTACTTC. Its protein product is CATSIDRSSYEQYF.

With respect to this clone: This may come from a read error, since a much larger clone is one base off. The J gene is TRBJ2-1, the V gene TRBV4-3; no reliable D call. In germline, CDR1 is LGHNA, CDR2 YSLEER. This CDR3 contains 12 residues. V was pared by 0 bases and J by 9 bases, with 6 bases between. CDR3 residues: CASSQEGSEQFF. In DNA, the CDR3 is TGCGCCAGCAGCCAAGAAGGCAGTGAGCAGTTCTTC.

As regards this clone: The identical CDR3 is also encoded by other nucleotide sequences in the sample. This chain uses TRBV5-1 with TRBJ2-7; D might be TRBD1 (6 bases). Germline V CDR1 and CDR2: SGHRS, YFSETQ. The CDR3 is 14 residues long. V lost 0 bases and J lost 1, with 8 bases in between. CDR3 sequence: CASSLEGGSYEQYF. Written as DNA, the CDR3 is TGCGCCAGCAGCTTGGAAGGGGGTTCCTACGAGCAGTACTTC. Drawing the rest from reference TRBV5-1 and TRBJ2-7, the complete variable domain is KAGVTQTPRYLIKTRGQQVTLSCSPISGHRSVSWYQQTPGQGLQFLFEYFSETQRNKGNFPGRFSGRQFSNSRSEMNVSTLELGDSALYLCASSLEGGSYEQYFGPGTRLTVT.

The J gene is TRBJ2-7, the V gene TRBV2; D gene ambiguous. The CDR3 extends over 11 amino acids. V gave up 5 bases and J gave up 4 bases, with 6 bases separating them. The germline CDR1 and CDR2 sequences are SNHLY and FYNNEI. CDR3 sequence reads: CASSRLYEQYF. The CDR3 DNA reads TGTGCCAGCAGTCGCCTTTACGAGCAGTACTTC.

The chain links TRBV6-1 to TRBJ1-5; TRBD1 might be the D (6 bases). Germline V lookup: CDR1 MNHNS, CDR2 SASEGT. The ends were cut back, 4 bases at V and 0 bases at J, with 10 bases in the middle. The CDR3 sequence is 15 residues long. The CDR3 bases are TGTGCCAGCAGTGGTGGGGACACTAGCAATCAGCCCCAGCATTTT. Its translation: CASSGGDTSNQPQHF.

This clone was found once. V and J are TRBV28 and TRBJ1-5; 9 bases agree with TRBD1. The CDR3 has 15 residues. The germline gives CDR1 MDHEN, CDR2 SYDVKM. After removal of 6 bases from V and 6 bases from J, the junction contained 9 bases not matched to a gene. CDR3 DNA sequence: TGTGCCAGCAGACCCCGACAGGGGGTGATTCAGCCCCAGCATTTT. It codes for CASRPRQGVIQPQHF.

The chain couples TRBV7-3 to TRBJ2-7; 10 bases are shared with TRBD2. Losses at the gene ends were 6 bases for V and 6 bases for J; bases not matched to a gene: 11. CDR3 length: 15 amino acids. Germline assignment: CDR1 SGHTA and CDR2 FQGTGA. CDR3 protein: CASSPRAGGPSEQYF. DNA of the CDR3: TGTGCCAGCAGTCCCCGAGCGGGGGGGCCGTCCGAGCAGTACTTC.

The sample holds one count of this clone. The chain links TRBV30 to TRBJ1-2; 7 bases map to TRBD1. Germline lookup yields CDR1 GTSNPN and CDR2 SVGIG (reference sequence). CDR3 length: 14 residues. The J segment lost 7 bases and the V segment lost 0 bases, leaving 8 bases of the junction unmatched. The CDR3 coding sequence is TGTGCCTGGAGTGTACAAAGGGGGCAAGGTGGCTACACCTTC. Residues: CAWSVQRGQGGYTF.

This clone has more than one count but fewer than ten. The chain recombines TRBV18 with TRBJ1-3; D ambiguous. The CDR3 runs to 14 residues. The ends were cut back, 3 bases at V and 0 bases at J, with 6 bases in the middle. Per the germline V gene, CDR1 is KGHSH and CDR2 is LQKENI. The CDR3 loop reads CASSPNDSGNTIYF. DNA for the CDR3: TGTGCCAGCTCACCGAATGACTCTGGAAACACCATATATTTT.

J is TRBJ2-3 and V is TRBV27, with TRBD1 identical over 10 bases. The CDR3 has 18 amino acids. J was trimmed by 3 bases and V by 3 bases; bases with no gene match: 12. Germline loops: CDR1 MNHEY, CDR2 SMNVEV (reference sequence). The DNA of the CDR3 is TGTGCCAGCAGTTTCCTTGGGCTGACAGGGGGCCCGACAGATACGCAGTATTTT. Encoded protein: CASSFLGLTGGPTDTQYF.

Here the CDR3 DNA reads TGTGCCAGCAGTCTCAAGGGGGAGGTCAAAAACATTCAGTACTTC. It codes for CASSLKGEVKNIQYF. V and J are TRBV5-4 and TRBJ2-4; D possibly matches TRBD1 or TRBD2 (6 bases each). Germline-derived CDR1 and CDR2 are SGHNT and YYREEE (reference sequence). The V and J ends lost 5 bases and 3 bases respectively, with 15 bases between them. This CDR3 is 15 amino acids long.

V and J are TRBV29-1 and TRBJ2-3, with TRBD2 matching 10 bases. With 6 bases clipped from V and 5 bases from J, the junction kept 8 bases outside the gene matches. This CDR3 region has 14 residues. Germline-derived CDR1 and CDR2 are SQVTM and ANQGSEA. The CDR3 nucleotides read TGCAGCGTAAGGCTAGCGGGGGCCGGAGATACGCAGTATTTT. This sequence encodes CSVRLAGAGDTQYF.

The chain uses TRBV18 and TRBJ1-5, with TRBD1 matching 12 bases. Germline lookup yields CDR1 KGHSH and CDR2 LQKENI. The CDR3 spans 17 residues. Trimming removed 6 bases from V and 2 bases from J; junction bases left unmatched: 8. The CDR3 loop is CASSPGQGASGNQPQHF. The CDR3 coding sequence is TGTGCCAGCTCTCCGGGACAGGGGGCATCCGGCAATCAGCCCCAGCATTTT.

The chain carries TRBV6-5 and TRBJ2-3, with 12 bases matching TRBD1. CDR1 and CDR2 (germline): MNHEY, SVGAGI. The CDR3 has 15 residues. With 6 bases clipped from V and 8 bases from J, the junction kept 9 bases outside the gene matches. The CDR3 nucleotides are TGTGCCAGCAGCCAACCCGGGACAGGGGGCGCTACGCAGTATTTT. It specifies CASSQPGTGGATQYF.

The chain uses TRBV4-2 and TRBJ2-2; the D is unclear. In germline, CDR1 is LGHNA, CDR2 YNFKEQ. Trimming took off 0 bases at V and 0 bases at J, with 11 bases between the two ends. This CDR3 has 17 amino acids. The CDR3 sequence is CASSQDFKATNTGELFF. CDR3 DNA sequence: TGTGCCAGCAGCCAAGATTTCAAGGCTACGAACACCGGGGAGCTGTTTTTT.

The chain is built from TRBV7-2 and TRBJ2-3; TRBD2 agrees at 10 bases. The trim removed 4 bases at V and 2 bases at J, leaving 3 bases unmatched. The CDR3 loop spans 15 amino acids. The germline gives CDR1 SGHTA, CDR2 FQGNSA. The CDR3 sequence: CASSSSGRSTDTQYF. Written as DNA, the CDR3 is TGTGCCAGCAGCTCTAGCGGGAGATCCACAGATACGCAGTATTTT.

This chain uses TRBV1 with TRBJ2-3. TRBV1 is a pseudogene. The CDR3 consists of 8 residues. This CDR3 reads CTSSSQYF. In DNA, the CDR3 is TGCACCAGCAGCTCGCAGTATTTT.

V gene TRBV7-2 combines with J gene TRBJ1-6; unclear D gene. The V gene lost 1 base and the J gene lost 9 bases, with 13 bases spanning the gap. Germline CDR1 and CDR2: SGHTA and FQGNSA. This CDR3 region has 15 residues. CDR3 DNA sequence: TGTGCCAGCAGCTTAGAGTCAGGTTCTGCTTCACCCCTCCACTTT. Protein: CASSLESGSASPLHF. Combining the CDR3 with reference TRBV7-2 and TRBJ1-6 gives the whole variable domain GAGVSQSPSNKVTEKGKDVELRCDPISGHTALYWYRQSLGQGLEFLIYFQGNSAPDKSGLPSDRFSAERTGGSVSTLTIQRTQQEDSAVYLCASSLESGSASPLHFGNGTRLTVT.

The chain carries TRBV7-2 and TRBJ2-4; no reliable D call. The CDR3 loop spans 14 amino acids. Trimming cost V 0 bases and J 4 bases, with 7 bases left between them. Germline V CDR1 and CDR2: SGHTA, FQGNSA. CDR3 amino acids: CASSLAGQKNIQYF. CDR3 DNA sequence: TGTGCCAGCAGCTTAGCAGGCCAGAAAAACATTCAGTACTTC. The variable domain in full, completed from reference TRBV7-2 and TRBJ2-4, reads GAGVSQSPSNKVTEKGKDVELRCDPISGHTALYWYRQSLGQGLEFLIYFQGNSAPDKSGLPSDRFSAERTGGSVSTLTIQRTQQEDSAVYLCASSLAGQKNIQYFGAGTRLSVL.

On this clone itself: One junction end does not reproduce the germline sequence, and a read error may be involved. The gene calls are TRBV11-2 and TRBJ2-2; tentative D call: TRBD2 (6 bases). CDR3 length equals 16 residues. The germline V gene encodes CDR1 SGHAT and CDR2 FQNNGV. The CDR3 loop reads CASSFNRLANTGELFF. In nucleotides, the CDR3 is TGTGCCAGCAGCTTTAATCGGCTAGCGAATACCGGGGAGCTGTTTTTT.

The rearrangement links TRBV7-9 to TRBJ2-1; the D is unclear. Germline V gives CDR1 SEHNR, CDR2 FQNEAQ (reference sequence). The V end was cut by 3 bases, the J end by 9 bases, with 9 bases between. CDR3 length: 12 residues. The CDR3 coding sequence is TGTGCCAGCAGCTTCGGTGCGAGTGAGCAGTTCTTC. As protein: CASSFGASEQFF. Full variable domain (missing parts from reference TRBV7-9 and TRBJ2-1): DTGVSQNPRHKITKRGQNVTFRCDPISEHNRLYWYRQTLGQGPEFLTYFQNEAQLEKSRLLSDRFSAERPKGSFSTLEIQRTEQGDSAMYLCASSFGASEQFFGPGTRLTVL.